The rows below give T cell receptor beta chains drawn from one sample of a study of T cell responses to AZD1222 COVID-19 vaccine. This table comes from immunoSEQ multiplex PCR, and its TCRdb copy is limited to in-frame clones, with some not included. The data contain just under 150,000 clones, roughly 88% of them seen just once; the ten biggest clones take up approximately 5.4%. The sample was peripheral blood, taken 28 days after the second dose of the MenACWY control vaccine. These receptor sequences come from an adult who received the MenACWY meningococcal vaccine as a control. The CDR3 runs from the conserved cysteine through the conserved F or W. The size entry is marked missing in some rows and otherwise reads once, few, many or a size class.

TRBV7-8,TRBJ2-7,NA,CASSIPLSGSDHEQYF
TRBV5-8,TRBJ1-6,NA,CASSLGRGAHLHF
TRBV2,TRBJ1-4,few,CASRRRNEKLFF
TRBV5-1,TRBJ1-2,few,CASSPGTGATGYTF
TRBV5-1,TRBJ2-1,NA,CASSKDRGPGEQFF
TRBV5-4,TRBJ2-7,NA,CASSFRGAEQYF
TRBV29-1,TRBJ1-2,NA,CSVVIWDRGKLGYTF
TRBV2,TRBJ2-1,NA,CASRPETGPLEQFF
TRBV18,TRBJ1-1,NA,CASSPPFGTANTEAFF
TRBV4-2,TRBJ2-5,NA,CASSHGTSGRQETQYF
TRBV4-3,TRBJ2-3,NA,CASSLWDRGFSDTQYF
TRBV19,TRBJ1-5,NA,CASSIGQGDQPQHF
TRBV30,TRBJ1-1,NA,CAWRTIRENTEAFF
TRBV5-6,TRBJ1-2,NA,CASSRGGFGSYGYTF
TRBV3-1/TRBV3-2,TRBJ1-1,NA,CASSQELMYGRRDTEAFF
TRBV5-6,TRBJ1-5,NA,CASSLRPGNRNQPQHF
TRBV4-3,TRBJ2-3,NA,CASSQDGSGPTDTQYF
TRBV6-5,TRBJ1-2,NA,CASSRTRLDYGYTF
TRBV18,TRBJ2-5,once,CASSPNGETQYF
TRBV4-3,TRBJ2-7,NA,CASSQDGLAGKYF
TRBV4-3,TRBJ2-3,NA,CASSQERQGGTDTQYF
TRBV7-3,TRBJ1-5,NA,CASRTRQSPHPQHF
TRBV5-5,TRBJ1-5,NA,CASSPLDSSQPQHF
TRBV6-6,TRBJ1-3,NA,CASCAGGAGNTIYF
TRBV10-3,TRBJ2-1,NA,CAISEPDRGGLYEQFF
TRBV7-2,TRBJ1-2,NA,CASSFTGTPRSMGYGYTF
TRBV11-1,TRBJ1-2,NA,CASSPMSRNYGYTF
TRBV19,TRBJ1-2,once,CASSIPGVGGYTF
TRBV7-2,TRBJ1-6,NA,CASSRRQGVNSPLHF
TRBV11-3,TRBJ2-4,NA,CASSLAKAPKNIQYF
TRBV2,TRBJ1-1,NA,CASSSEGNTEAFF
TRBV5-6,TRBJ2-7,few,CASSRGPSGRMYEQYF
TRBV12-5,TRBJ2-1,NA,CASAPDYYSYNEQFF
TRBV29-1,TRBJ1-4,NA,CSVEEGNEKLFF
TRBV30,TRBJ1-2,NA,CALGGRPYGYTF